This T cell receptor (beta chain) was recovered during a study of blood T cells in healthy people across ages. Primed by a sample-barcoded 5' primer and a J-beta primer mix, a second PCR proceeded for roughly 7 to 11 cycles. From the 5' RACE reads, TCRdb called clonotypes with MiXCR, one entry per CDR3 protein. This sample yields more than 1,400,000 distinct CDR3 sequences, of which 40% to 50% are seen a single time; roughly 7.9% belongs to the top ten. J lost 13 bases, V lost 8 bases, and 17 bases had no gene match. Germline CDR1 and CDR2: SGHTA and FQGNSA. The CDR3 sequence is 14 residues long. The sequenced material came from blood. The chain combines TRBV7-2 with TRBJ2-1; 7 bases match TRBD1. The receptor was derived from a woman between 18 and 29 years old in good health. CDR3 bases: TGTGCCAGCGCCAAAGGGGGCTACAAGGGGACCCAGTTCTTC. Its translation is CASAKGGYKGTQFF.